Listed below are T cell receptor beta chains from one sample, sequenced in a study of vaccination and CD4 T cells after COVID-19. Their specific antigens are unknown. TCRdb fed the PCR reads into MiXCR, producing one record per CDR3 protein. Among thousands of distinct CDR3 sequences, about 47% were seen once, and the ten largest hold around 21%. The sequencing input was CD4+ T cells from blood, cultured in vitro. These TCRs come from a human donor who had recovered from COVID-19. Each CDR3 is given with its conserved first and last residue. A D gene is named only where the DNA matches it firmly. Not every row has a clone size; where given, it reads once, few, many or a size class.

>TRBV19|few|TRBJ1-2|-
CASSIEDSRGYTF
TGTGCCAGTAGTATTGAGGACTCTAGGGGCTACACCTTC
>TRBV10-3|-|TRBJ1-3|-
CAISESFRSGNTIYF
TGTGCCATCAGTGAGTCCTTCCGCTCTGGAAACACCATATATTTT
>TRBV20-1|few|TRBJ2-5|TRBD1
CSATTGGEGTQYF
TGCAGTGCTACGACAGGGGGAGAAGGGACCCAGTACTTC
>TRBV7-2|-|TRBJ2-7|TRBD2
CASSPLAGGRGEQYF
TGTGCCAGCAGCCCCCTAGCGGGAGGCAGAGGGGAGCAGTACTTC
>TRBV5-4|-|TRBJ2-4|TRBD2
CASSLDSGGAKNIQYF
TGTGCCAGCAGCTTGGACAGCGGGGGGGCGAAAAACATTCAGTACTTC
>TRBV7-2|medium-sized|TRBJ2-4|TRBD1
CASSLKPSTQGASKNIQYF
TGTGCCAGCAGCTTAAAACCCTCAACCCAGGGGGCTTCCAAAAACATTCAGTACTTC
>TRBV5-4|-|TRBJ2-7|TRBD1
CASSLGDRGTYEQYF
TGTGCCAGCAGCTTAGGGGACAGGGGTACCTACGAGCAGTACTTC
>TRBV20-1|once|TRBJ1-5|-
CSARATGARGSNQPQHF
TGCAGTGCTAGGGCCACGGGGGCTAGGGGTAGCAATCAGCCCCAGCATTTT
>TRBV19|-|TRBJ2-3|TRBD1
CASSWTGDPTDTQYF
TGTGCCAGTAGTTGGACAGGGGACCCCACAGATACGCAGTATTTT
>TRBV6-1|-|TRBJ1-2|TRBD1
CASSEAGDRGNYGYTF
TGTGCCAGCAGTGAAGCGGGGGACAGGGGGAACTATGGCTACACCTTC
>TRBV7-8|once|TRBJ2-7|-
CASSPLGNYEQYF
TGTGCCAGCAGCCCCTTAGGGAACTACGAGCAGTACTTC
>TRBV28|-|TRBJ2-2|-
CASRPPDSFTGELFF
TGTGCCAGCAGACCCCCGGACAGCTTCACCGGGGAGCTGTTTTTT
>TRBV6-1|-|TRBJ2-1|TRBD2
CASKSGTSGYNEQFF
TGTGCCAGCAAGTCCGGGACTAGCGGCTACAATGAGCAGTTCTTC
>TRBV7-9|-|TRBJ2-1|TRBD2
CASSPKTSGSPMQFF
TGTGCCAGCAGCCCCAAGACTAGCGGGAGTCCTATGCAGTTCTTC
>TRBV10-1|-|TRBJ1-5|-
CASSEAGRINQPQHF
TGCGCCAGCAGTGAGGCTGGACGGATCAATCAGCCCCAGCATTTT
>TRBV18|medium-sized|TRBJ1-1|TRBD1
CASSPTGGGSEAFF
TGTGCCAGCTCCCCGACAGGGGGCGGCTCTGAAGCTTTCTTT
>TRBV12-3/TRBV12-4|-|TRBJ2-7|-
CASSLRLAPYEQYF
TGTGCCAGCAGTTTACGGCTAGCCCCCTACGAGCAGTACTTC
>TRBV19|-|TRBJ2-7|-
CASSRTGFQTAYEQYF
TGTGCCAGTAGTAGAACAGGGTTTCAGACGGCCTACGAGCAGTACTTC
>TRBV30|-|TRBJ1-5|-
CAWSYRAYSNQPQHF
TGTGCCTGGAGTTACAGGGCGTATAGCAATCAGCCCCAGCATTTT
>TRBV9|-|TRBJ2-3|-
CASSVAFTDTQYF
TGTGCCAGCAGCGTAGCTTTCACAGATACGCAGTATTTT
>TRBV25-1|-|TRBJ1-2|TRBD1
CASSEFSGQGSWDGYTF
TGTGCCAGCAGTGAATTCAGTGGACAGGGATCTTGGGACGGCTACACCTTC
>TRBV10-3|-|TRBJ1-1|-
CAISDVAEAFF
TGTGCCATCAGTGACGTCGCTGAAGCTTTCTTT